This T cell receptor beta chain was identified during a study of CD8 T cells in ankylosing spondylitis. This clonotype has ten or more counts. The antigen is undetermined. TCRdb fed the 5' RACE reads into MiXCR, producing one record per CDR3 protein. The table includes about 510,000 distinct CDR3 sequences, approximately 5.3% detected once. Study-wide results and caveats: Earlier literature documents some of the motif variants in reactive arthritis synovial fluid and blood. One TCR beta motif, made up of eight or nine highly homologous variants, appeared characteristic of ankylosing spondylitis blood.

Per the germline V gene, CDR1 is SGHTA and CDR2 is FQGNSA. This CDR3 contains 14 residues. Trimming took 5 bases from V and 0 from J, leaving 7 bases between them. This TCR was sampled from a male donor with ankylosing spondylitis. The sequenced material came from blood, either unsorted or a sorted T cell fraction (not recorded which). The V and J genes are TRBV7-2 and TRBJ2-2; no clear D gene. DNA of the CDR3: TGTGCCAGCAGCCCCACTCCGAACACCGGGGAGCTGTTTTTT. It encodes CASSPTPNTGELFF.